The clone carrying this T cell receptor (beta chain) was counted between two and nine times. Authors' processing steps: Amplification of reference gene primers was used by the study to estimate nucleated cell counts. The assay was immunoSEQ multiplex PCR, and TCRdb's table has in-frame clones only and misses some. The V and J calls and the clone size are those of that table, but D and trimming were determined from the DNA. The sample lists 300,000 or so clones, almost 90% occurring once. The CDR3 is made up of 17 amino acids. With V trimmed by 0 bases and J by 4 bases, 8 bases remained unmatched. Germline CDR1 ENHRY, CDR2 SYGVKD. These data originate in a study of blood T cell repertoires in COVID-19. Study at large: Both acute and convalescent COVID-19 samples were obtained from the United States, Italy and Spain.

This sequence originates from a woman in her 30s with COVID-19, enrolled during active disease. The sequenced material came from peripheral blood. The genes are TRBV10-3 and TRBJ2-1, with TRBD1 matching 8 bases. DNA for the CDR3: TGTGCCATCAGTGAGTCGGGGGGCAGGGGGCGTTACAATGAGCAGTTCTTC. It specifies CAISESGGRGRYNEQFF.